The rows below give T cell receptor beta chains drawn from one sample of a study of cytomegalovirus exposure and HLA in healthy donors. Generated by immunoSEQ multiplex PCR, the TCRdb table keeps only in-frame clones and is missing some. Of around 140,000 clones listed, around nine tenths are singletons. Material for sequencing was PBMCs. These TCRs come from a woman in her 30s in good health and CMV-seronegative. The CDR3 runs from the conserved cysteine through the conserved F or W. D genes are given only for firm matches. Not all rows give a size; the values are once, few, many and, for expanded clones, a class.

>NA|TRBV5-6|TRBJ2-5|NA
CASSQLFRGQETQYF
TGTGCCAGCAGCCAACTGTTCAGAGGCCAAGAGACCCAGTACTTC
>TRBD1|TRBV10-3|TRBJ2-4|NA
CAISEQGPPAMGDIQYF
TGTGCCATCAGTGAACAGGGGCCTCCCGCGATGGGGGACATTCAGTACTTC
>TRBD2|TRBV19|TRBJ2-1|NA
CAISSGRHNEQFF
TGTGCCATCTCAAGCGGGAGGCACAATGAGCAGTTCTTC
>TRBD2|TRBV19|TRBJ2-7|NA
CASSTLAGGPYEQYF
TGTGCCAGTAGTACCCTAGCGGGAGGGCCATACGAGCAGTACTTC
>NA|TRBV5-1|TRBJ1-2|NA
CASSLAGANYGYTF
TGCGCCAGCAGCTTGGCGGGAGCTAACTATGGCTACACCTTC
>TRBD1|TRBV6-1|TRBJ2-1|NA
CASSEGQGRYNEQFF
TGTGCCAGCAGTGAAGGACAGGGGAGGTACAATGAGCAGTTCTTC
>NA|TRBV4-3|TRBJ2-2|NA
CASSQTRAVNTGELFF
TGCGCCAGCAGCCAAACCAGGGCGGTGAACACCGGGGAGCTGTTTTTT
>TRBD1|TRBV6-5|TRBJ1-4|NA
CASSQGAEKLFF
TGTGCCAGCAGTCAGGGGGCGGAAAAACTGTTTTTT
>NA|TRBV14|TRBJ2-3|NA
CASSQDLSTDTQYF
TGTGCCAGCAGCCAAGATCTGAGCACAGATACGCAGTATTTT
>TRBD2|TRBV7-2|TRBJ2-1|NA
CASSFAGAEQFF
TGTGCCAGCAGCTTTGCGGGAGCTGAGCAGTTCTTC
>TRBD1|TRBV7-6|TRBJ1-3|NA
CASRPITGVGNTIYF
TGTGCCAGCAGACCAATTACAGGGGTCGGAAACACCATATATTTT
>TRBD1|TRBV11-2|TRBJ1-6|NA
CASSMDRGYNSPLHF
TGTGCCAGCAGCATGGACAGGGGGTATAATTCACCCCTCCACTTT
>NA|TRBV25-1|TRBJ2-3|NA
CASSDPGRADTQYF
TGTGCCAGCAGTGATCCGGGAAGAGCTGATACGCAGTATTTT
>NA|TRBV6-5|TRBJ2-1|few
CASSSDSSSYNEQFF
TGTGCCAGCAGTTCCGACAGCAGCTCCTACAATGAGCAGTTCTTC
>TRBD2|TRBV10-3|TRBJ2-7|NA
CAISPSGISSYEQYF
TGTGCCATCAGTCCGAGCGGGATTAGCTCCTACGAGCAGTACTTC
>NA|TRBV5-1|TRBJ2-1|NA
CASSSGGTDLNNEQFF
TGCGCCAGCAGCTCGGGGGGGACAGACCTAAACAATGAGCAGTTCTTC
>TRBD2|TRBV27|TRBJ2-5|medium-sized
CASWSRTSGRGPQETQYF
TGTGCCAGCTGGTCGCGGACTAGCGGGAGGGGTCCCCAAGAGACCCAGTACTTC
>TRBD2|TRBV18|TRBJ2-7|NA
CASSTSGTRIYEQYF
TGTGCCAGCTCTACCAGCGGGACTAGGATCTACGAGCAGTACTTC
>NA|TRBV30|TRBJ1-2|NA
CAWSVPYTSNYGYTF
TGTGCCTGGAGTGTACCGTATACTTCTAACTATGGCTACACCTTC
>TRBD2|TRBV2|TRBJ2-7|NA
CASSSEAGGPYEQYF
TGTGCCAGCAGCTCGGAAGCGGGAGGGCCTTACGAGCAGTACTTC
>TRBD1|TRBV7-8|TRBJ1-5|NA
CASSWGTGKNQPQHF
TGTGCCAGCAGCTGGGGGACAGGGAAGAATCAGCCCCAGCATTTT
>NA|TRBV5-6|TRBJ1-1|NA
CASSQPGYDTEAFF
TGTGCCAGCAGCCAACCAGGGTACGACACTGAAGCTTTCTTT
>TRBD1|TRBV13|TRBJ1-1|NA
CASSSSQGAEAFF
TGTGCCAGCAGCTCTAGCCAGGGGGCTGAAGCTTTCTTT
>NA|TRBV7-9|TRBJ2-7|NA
CASSLSSGLEYEQYF
TGTGCCAGCAGCTTATCCTCGGGACTGGAATACGAGCAGTACTTC
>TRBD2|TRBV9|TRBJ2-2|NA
CASSVQGGGGAGGPTGELFF
TGTGCCAGCAGCGTACAAGGAGGAGGGGGAGCGGGGGGGCCCACCGGGGAGCTGTTTTTT
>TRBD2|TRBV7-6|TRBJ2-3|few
CASSLVGLAGSDTQYF
TGTGCCAGCAGCTTAGTCGGACTAGCGGGTTCAGATACGCAGTATTTT
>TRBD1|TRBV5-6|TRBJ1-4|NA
CASEGAPNEKLFF
TGTGCCAGCGAGGGGGCACCTAATGAAAAACTGTTTTTT
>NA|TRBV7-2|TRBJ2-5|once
CASSLLAATLQETQYF
TGTGCCAGCAGCTTACTAGCCGCCACGCTCCAAGAGACCCAGTACTTC
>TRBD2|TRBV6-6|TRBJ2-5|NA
CASRTGASGDQETQYF
TGTGCCAGCAGAACAGGGGCTAGCGGGGATCAAGAGACCCAGTACTTC
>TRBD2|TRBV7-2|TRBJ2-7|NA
CASSSKDGDYSYEQYF
TGTGCCAGCAGCTCCAAGGACGGGGACTACTCCTACGAGCAGTACTTC
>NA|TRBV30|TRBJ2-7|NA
CAWSGDSYEQYF
TGTGCCTGGAGTGGCGACAGTTACGAGCAGTACTTC
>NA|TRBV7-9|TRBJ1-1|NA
CASSSTGAGNTEAFF
TGTGCCAGCAGCTCTACTGGGGCAGGGAACACTGAAGCTTTCTTT
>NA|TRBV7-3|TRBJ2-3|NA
CASSPALADTQYF
TGTGCCAGCAGTCCCGCGTTAGCTGATACGCAGTATTTT
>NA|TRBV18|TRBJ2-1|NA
CASSPSQGPDNEQFF
TGTGCCAGCTCACCATCGCAGGGTCCAGACAATGAGCAGTTCTTC
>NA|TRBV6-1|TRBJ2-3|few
CASSLGRDTQYF
TGTGCCAGCAGCCTAGGTAGGGATACGCAGTATTTT
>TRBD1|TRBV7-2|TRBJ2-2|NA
CASSSDRTGFPGELFF
TGTGCCAGCAGCTCAGACCGGACAGGGTTCCCCGGGGAGCTGTTTTTT
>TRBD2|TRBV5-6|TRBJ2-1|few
CASSLGAGAYNEQFF
TGTGCCAGCAGCTTGGGAGCGGGAGCCTACAATGAGCAGTTCTTC
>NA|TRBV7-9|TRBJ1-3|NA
CASSPPTGPSGNTIYF
TGTGCCAGCAGCCCCCCCACAGGACCCTCTGGAAACACCATATATTTT
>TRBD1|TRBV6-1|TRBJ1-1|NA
CASSEEYTGTGATEAFF
TGTGCCAGCAGTGAAGAGTATACCGGGACAGGTGCCACTGAAGCTTTCTTT
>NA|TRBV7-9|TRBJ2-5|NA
CASSLGSVETQYF
TGTGCCAGCAGCTTAGGCAGCGTAGAGACCCAGTACTTC
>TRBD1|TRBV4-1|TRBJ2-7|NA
CASSQAMDRRYEQYF
TGCGCCAGCAGCCAAGCCATGGACAGGCGCTACGAGCAGTACTTC
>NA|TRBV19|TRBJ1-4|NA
CASSTLQGRSVATNEKLFF
TGTGCCAGTAGTACCTTACAGGGAAGGTCGGTTGCAACTAATGAAAAACTGTTTTTT
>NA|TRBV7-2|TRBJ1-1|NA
CASSFGRNTEAFF
TGTGCCAGCAGCTTCGGGAGAAACACTGAAGCTTTCTTT
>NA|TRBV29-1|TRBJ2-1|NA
CSVQGGLYNEQFF
TGCAGCGTACAGGGAGGGTTGTACAATGAGCAGTTCTTC
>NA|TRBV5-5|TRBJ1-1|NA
CASSPPDTTNTEAFF
TGTGCCAGCAGCCCTCCGGACACAACGAACACTGAAGCTTTCTTT
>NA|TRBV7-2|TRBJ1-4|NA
CASSPVPQGATNEKLFF
TGTGCCAGCAGCCCAGTACCCCAAGGAGCAACTAATGAAAAACTGTTTTTT
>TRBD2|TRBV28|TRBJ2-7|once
CASSHGLAGGEQYF
TGTGCCAGCAGCCACGGACTAGCGGGGGGTGAGCAGTACTTC
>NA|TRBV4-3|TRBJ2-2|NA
CASSQGQGGTGELFF
TGCGCCAGCAGCCAAGGCCAGGGTGGCACCGGGGAGCTGTTTTTT
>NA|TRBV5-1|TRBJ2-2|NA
CASSPTSQGPNAGELFF
TGCGCCAGCAGCCCCACATCGCAGGGCCCGAACGCCGGGGAGCTGTTTTTT
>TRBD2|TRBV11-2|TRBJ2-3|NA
CASSLDSGSGDTQYF
TGTGCCAGCAGCTTAGATAGCGGGTCGGGAGATACGCAGTATTTT
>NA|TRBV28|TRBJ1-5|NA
CASSLLSGVQPQHF
TGTGCCAGCAGTTTATTGTCAGGGGTTCAGCCCCAGCATTTT
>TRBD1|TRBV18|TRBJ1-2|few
CASSDERTGIEYGYTF
TGTGCCAGCTCAGACGAAAGGACAGGAATAGAATATGGCTACACCTTC
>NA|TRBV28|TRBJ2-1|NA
CASSPPLGGGGGNEQFF
TGTGCCAGCAGTCCACCCCTAGGGGGGGGAGGGGGCAATGAGCAGTTCTTC
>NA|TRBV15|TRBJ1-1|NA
CATSRVMNTEAFF
TGTGCCACCAGCAGAGTAATGAACACTGAAGCTTTCTTT
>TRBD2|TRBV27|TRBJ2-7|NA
CASSFSGGPSYEQYF
TGTGCCAGCAGTTTTAGCGGGGGGCCCTCCTACGAGCAGTACTTC